This record concerns one T cell receptor (beta chain) sequence. Its target is not known. TCRdb's copy holds only in-frame clones and misses some; the assay was immunoSEQ multiplex PCR. The data hold around 70,000 clones, with approximately 79% observed a single time. Chemo-refractory metastatic non-small-cell lung cancer patients underwent focal radiation alongside CTLA-4 blockade with ipilimumab. From germline, CDR1 is MNHEY and CDR2 SMNVEV (reference sequence). CDR3 length equals 17 residues. V was pared by 7 bases and J by 6 bases, with 24 bases between. The data were taken from a study of radiotherapy plus CTLA-4 blockade in lung cancer. Points from the study as a whole: Interferon-beta and early blood T cell clone dynamics reportedly predicted response best. In blood, after radiotherapy plus ipilimumab, tumor-derived TCR clones expanded.

The sample was peripheral blood, taken from a patient treated with radiotherapy plus ipilimumab. The chain links TRBV27 to TRBJ1-4; weak D call: TRBD1 (6 bases). The sequence derives from a human donor with non-small cell lung cancer whose response to radiotherapy plus ipilimumab could not be evaluated. Some clones in this sample may be carry-over from other donors' samples. In nucleotides, the CDR3 is TGTGCCAGCACCCACCCCCCCCCAGGGGAAGGGGATGAAAAACTGTTTTTT. This translates into CASTHPPPGEGDEKLFF.